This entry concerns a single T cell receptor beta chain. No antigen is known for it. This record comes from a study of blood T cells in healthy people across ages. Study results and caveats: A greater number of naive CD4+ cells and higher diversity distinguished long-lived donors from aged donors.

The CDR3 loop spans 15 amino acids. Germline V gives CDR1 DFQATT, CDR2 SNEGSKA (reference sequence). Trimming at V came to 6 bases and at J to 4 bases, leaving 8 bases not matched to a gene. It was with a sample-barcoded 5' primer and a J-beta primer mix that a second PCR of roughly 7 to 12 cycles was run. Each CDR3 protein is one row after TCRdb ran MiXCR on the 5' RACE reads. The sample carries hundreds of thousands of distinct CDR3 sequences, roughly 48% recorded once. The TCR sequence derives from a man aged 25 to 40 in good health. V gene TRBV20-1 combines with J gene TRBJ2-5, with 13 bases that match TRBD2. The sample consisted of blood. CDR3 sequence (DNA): TGCAGTGCACTACTAGCGGGGGGGGCCCTAGAGACCCAGTACTTC. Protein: CSALLAGGALETQYF.